The rows below give T cell receptor beta chains drawn from one sample of a study of radiation and T cells in renal cell carcinoma. TCRdb's table, derived via immunoSEQ multiplex PCR, lists solely in-frame clones and lacks some. The sample comprises roughly 45,000 clones, 65% to 85% of which are singletons, and 27% rests with the top ten. The specimen was blood, collected from a patient whose treatment included radiotherapy and nephrectomy. These receptors all come from a woman between 65 and 79 years old with renal cell carcinoma. Each CDR3 is given with its conserved first and last residue. Fields, in order: J gene, V gene, clone size, D gene, CDR3 protein, CDR3 DNA. D genes are given only for firm matches. Clone size, where shown, is once, few, many, or a class for clones that have expanded.

j_call: TRBJ2-2
v_call: TRBV9
clone_size: .
d_call: .
cdr3_aa: CASSLSLAGELFF
cdr3_nt: TGTGCCAGCAGTCTATCCCTGGCCGGGGAGCTGTTTTTT

j_call: TRBJ2-1
v_call: TRBV19
clone_size: once
d_call: .
cdr3_aa: CASSSREAEQFF
cdr3_nt: TGTGCCAGTAGCTCCCGAGAAGCTGAGCAGTTCTTC

j_call: TRBJ2-7
v_call: TRBV29-1
clone_size: .
d_call: TRBD2
cdr3_aa: CSVGLAGSYEQYF
cdr3_nt: TGCAGCGTTGGGCTAGCGGGCTCCTACGAGCAGTACTTC

j_call: TRBJ1-2
v_call: TRBV5-1
clone_size: .
d_call: .
cdr3_aa: CASSLVQGDYGYTF
cdr3_nt: TGCGCCAGCAGCTTGGTACAGGGAGACTATGGCTACACCTTC

j_call: TRBJ1-2
v_call: TRBV4-1
clone_size: .
d_call: .
cdr3_aa: CASSPYLMGRDGYTF
cdr3_nt: TGCGCCAGCAGCCCCTATTTAATGGGGAGGGATGGCTACACCTTC

j_call: TRBJ1-1
v_call: TRBV18
clone_size: .
d_call: .
cdr3_aa: CASSGDRNTEAFF
cdr3_nt: TGTGCCAGCTCAGGTGACAGAAACACTGAAGCTTTCTTT

j_call: TRBJ1-3
v_call: TRBV27
clone_size: once
d_call: TRBD1
cdr3_aa: CASSPRPPGQAASGNTIYF
cdr3_nt: TGTGCCAGCAGTCCGAGGCCCCCGGGACAGGCAGCATCTGGAAACACCATATATTTT

j_call: TRBJ1-5
v_call: TRBV19
clone_size: once
d_call: .
cdr3_aa: CASSIGGLPQHF
cdr3_nt: TGTGCCAGTAGTATAGGGGGTCTCCCCCAGCATTTT

j_call: TRBJ2-7
v_call: TRBV2
clone_size: once
d_call: .
cdr3_aa: CASSAEAQQYF
cdr3_nt: TGTGCCAGCTCGGCCGAGGCCCAGCAGTACTTC

j_call: TRBJ1-1
v_call: TRBV2
clone_size: .
d_call: .
cdr3_aa: CATLGGETEAFF
cdr3_nt: TGTGCCACTCTGGGAGGGGAAACTGAAGCTTTCTTT

j_call: TRBJ1-4
v_call: TRBV7-9
clone_size: .
d_call: .
cdr3_aa: CASSPPWEGKLFF
cdr3_nt: TGTGCCAGCAGCCCACCATGGGAAGGAAAACTGTTTTTT

j_call: TRBJ2-3
v_call: TRBV5-1
clone_size: .
d_call: TRBD1
cdr3_aa: CASSLVGTGRTDTQYF
cdr3_nt: TGCGCCAGCAGCTTGGTAGGGACAGGACGCACAGATACGCAGTATTTT

j_call: TRBJ1-1
v_call: TRBV4-3
clone_size: .
d_call: .
cdr3_aa: CASTRGVRTEAFF
cdr3_nt: TGCGCCAGCACCCGCGGGGTGAGAACTGAAGCTTTCTTT

j_call: TRBJ1-4
v_call: TRBV2
clone_size: .
d_call: .
cdr3_aa: CASRETFGPAGGEKLFF
cdr3_nt: TGTGCCAGCAGAGAAACGTTTGGGCCAGCCGGAGGTGAAAAACTGTTTTTT

j_call: TRBJ2-7
v_call: TRBV30
clone_size: .
d_call: .
cdr3_aa: CAWSVGGSTYEQYF
cdr3_nt: TGTGCCTGGAGTGTAGGGGGGAGTACTTACGAGCAGTACTTC

j_call: TRBJ2-1
v_call: TRBV6-5
clone_size: .
d_call: .
cdr3_aa: CAAGLGGSYNEQFF
cdr3_nt: TGTGCCGCCGGTTTGGGGGGTTCCTACAATGAGCAGTTCTTC

j_call: TRBJ2-1
v_call: TRBV19
clone_size: once
d_call: TRBD2
cdr3_aa: CASSAGLAGRERNEQFF
cdr3_nt: TGTGCCAGTAGCGCGGGACTAGCGGGCCGTGAGCGCAATGAGCAGTTCTTC

j_call: TRBJ2-5
v_call: TRBV19
clone_size: .
d_call: TRBD2
cdr3_aa: CASSGRLAGKETQYF
cdr3_nt: TGTGCCAGTAGTGGTCGACTAGCGGGGAAAGAGACCCAGTACTTC

j_call: TRBJ2-5
v_call: TRBV10-3
clone_size: few
d_call: TRBD1
cdr3_aa: CAITPGQGGQETQYF
cdr3_nt: TGTGCCATCACTCCGGGACAGGGGGGCCAAGAGACCCAGTACTTC

j_call: TRBJ2-3
v_call: TRBV9
clone_size: .
d_call: TRBD2
cdr3_aa: CASSPGTNTDTQYF
cdr3_nt: TGTGCCAGCAGCCCAGGGACTAACACAGATACGCAGTATTTT